This T cell receptor (beta chain) was recovered during a study of CD8+ T cells in alopecia areata. V trimming: 5 bases; J trimming: 1 base; junction bases outside the gene matches: 1. This CDR3 has 14 amino acids. From germline, CDR1 is GTSNPN and CDR2 SVGIG (reference sequence). Documented treatment: oral pan-JAK inhibitor, 5-10 mg twice daily. Extracted RNA was reverse transcribed into cDNA, the sequencing template. This table comes from immunoSEQ multiplex PCR, and its TCRdb copy is limited to in-frame clones, with some not included. The table shows fewer than 250,000 clones, with 40% to 45% occurring only once.

The sequence came from a human donor with alopecia areata. The specimen comprised CD4+ T cells sorted from blood, sampled at approximately week 39, from a patient treated with tofacitinib. The chain joins TRBV30 to TRBJ2-6; TRBD1 agrees at 8 bases. The CDR3 DNA reads TGTGCCTGGGGACAGGGATCTGGGGCCAACGTCCTGACTTTC. Encoded protein: CAWGQGSGANVLTF.